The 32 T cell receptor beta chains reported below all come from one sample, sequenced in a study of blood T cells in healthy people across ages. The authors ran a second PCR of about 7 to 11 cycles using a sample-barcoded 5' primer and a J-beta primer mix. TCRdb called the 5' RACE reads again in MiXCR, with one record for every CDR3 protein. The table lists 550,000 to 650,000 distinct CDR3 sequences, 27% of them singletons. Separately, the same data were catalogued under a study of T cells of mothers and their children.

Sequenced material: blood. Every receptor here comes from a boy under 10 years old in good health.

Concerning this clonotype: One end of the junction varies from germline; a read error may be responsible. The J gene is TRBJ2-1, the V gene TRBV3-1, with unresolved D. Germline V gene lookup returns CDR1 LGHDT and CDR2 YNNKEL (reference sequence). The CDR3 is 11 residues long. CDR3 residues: CVSSLSYEQFF. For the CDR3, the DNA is TGTGTCAGCAGTCTGTCATATGAGCAGTTCTTC.

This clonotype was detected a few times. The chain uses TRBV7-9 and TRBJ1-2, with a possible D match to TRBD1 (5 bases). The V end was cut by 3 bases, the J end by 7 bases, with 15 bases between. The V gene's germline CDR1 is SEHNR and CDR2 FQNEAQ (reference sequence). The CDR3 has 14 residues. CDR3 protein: CASSFRGSIAGYTF. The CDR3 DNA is TGTGCCAGCAGCTTCCGGGGGTCGATCGCTGGCTACACCTTC. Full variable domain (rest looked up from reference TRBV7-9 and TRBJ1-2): DTGVSQNPRHKITKRGQNVTFRCDPISEHNRLYWYRQTLGQGPEFLTYFQNEAQLEKSRLLSDRFSAERPKGSFSTLEIQRTEQGDSAMYLCASSFRGSIAGYTFGSGTRLTVV.

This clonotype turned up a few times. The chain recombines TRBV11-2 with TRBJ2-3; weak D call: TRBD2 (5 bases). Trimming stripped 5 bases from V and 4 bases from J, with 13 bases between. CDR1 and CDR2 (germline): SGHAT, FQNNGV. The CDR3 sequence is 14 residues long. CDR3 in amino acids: CASSPTRGPDTQYF. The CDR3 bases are TGTGCCAGCAGCCCCACCCGAGGGCCAGATACGCAGTATTTT.

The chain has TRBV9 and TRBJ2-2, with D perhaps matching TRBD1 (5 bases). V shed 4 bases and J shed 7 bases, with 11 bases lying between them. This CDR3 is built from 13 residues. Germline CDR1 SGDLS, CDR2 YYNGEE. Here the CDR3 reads CASSPSGFGELFF. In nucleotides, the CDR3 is TGTGCCAGCAGCCCCTCAGGGTTCGGGGAGCTGTTTTTT.

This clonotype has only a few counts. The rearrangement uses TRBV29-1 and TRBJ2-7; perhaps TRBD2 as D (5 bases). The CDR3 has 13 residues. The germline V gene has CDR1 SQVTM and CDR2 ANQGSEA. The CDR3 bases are TGCAGTTCCACTAGGGTGGGGACCTACGAGCAGTACTTC. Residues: CSSTRVGTYEQYF.

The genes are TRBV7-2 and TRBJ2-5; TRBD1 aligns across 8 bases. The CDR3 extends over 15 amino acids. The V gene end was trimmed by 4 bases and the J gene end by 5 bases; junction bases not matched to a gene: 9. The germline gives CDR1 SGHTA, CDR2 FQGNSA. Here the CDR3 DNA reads TGTGCCAGCAGCTCAGGGGGCGGTCCATCCGAGACCCAGTACTTC. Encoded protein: CASSSGGGPSETQYF.

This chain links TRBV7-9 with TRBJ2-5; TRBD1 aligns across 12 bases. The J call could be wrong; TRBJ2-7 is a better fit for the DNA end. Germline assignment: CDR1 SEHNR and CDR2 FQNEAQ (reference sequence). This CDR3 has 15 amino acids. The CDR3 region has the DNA TGTGCCAGCAGCTTGGTCGGGACAGGGGGCGACGAGCAGTACTTC. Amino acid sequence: CASSLVGTGGDEQYF.

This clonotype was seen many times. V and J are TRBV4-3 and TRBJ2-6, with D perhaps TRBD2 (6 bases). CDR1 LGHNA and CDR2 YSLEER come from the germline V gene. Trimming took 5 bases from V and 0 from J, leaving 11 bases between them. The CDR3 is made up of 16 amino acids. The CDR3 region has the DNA TGCGCCAGCAGCGAAAGGGGAGGCTCTGGGGCCAACGTCCTGACTTTC. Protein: CASSERGGSGANVLTF.

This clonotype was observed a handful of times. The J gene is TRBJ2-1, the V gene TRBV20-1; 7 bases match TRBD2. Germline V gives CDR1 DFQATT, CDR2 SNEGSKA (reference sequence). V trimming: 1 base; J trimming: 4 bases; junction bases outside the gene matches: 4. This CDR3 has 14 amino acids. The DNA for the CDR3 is TGCAGTGCTAGAGCTTGGCGGGAGTACAATGAGCAGTTCTTC. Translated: CSARAWREYNEQFF.

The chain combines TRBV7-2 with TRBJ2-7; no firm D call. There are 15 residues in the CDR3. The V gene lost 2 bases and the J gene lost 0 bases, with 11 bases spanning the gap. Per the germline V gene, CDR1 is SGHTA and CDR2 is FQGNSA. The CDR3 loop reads CASSLSVDVSYEQYF. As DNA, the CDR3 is TGTGCCAGCAGCTTAAGTGTGGACGTCTCCTACGAGCAGTACTTC.

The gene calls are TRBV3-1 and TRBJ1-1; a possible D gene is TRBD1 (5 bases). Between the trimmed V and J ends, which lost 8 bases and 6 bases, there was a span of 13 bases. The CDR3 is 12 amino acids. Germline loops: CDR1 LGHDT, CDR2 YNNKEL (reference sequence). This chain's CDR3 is CASVHGASEAFF. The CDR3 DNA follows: TGTGCCAGCGTCCATGGGGCCTCTGAAGCTTTCTTT.

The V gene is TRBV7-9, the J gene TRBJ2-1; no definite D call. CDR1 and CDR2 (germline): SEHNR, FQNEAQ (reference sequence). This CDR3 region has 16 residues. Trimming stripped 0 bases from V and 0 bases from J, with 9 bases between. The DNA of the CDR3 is TGTGCCAGCAGCTTAGCGCAGAGTTACTCCTACAATGAGCAGTTCTTC. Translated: CASSLAQSYSYNEQFF.

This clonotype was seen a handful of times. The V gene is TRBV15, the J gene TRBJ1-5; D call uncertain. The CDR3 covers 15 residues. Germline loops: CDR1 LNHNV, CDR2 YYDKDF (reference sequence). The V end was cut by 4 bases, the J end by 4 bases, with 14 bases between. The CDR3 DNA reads TGTGCCACCAGCATCCCCCGCGGGCAGAATCAGCCCCAGCATTTT. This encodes CATSIPRGQNQPQHF.

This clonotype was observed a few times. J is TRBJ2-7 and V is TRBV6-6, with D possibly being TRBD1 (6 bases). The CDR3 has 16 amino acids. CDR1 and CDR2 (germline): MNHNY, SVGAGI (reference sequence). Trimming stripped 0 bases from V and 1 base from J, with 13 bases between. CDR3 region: CASSYSTRGLSYEQYF. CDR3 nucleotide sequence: TGTGCCAGCAGTTACTCTACCAGGGGTCTGTCCTACGAGCAGTACTTC.

In nucleotides, the CDR3 is TGTGCCAGCACCCCGGGACTAGCGGGAGTAGTCTTGGTGGAAGAGACCCAGTACTTC. This codes for CASTPGLAGVVLVEETQYF. The chain is built from TRBV6-2 or TRBV6-3 and TRBJ2-5, with 14 bases that match TRBD2. From germline, CDR1 is MNHEY and CDR2 SVGEGT. The CDR3 is 19 residues long. The trim removed 7 bases at V and 3 bases at J, leaving 16 bases unmatched.

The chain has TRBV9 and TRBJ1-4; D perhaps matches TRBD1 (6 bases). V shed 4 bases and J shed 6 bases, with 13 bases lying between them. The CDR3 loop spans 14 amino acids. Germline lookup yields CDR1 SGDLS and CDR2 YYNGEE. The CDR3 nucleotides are TGTGCCAGCAGCTCCGGGACACCCTATGAAAAACTGTTTTTT. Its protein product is CASSSGTPYEKLFF.

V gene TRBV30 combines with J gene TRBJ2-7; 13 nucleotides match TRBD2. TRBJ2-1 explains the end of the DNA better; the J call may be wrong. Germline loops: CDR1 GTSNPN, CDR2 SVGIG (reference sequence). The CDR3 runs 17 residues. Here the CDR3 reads CAWEAPLGLAGVNEQFF. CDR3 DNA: TGTGCCTGGGAAGCCCCATTAGGACTAGCGGGGGTCAATGAGCAGTTCTTC.

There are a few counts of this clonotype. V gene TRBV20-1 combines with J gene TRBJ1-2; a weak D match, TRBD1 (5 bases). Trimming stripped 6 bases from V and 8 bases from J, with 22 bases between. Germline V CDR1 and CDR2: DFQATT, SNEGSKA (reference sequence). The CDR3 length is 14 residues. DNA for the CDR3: TGCAGTGCCACGTCTCAGGGTCAGGGTCGGGGCTACACCTTC. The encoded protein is CSATSQGQGRGYTF.

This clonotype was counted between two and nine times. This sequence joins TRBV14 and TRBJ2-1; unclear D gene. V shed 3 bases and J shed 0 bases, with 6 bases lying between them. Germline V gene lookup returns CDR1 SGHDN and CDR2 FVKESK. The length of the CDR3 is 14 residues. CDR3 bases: TGTGCCAGCAGCCAGCTTAGCTCCTACAATGAGCAGTTCTTC. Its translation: CASSQLSSYNEQFF.

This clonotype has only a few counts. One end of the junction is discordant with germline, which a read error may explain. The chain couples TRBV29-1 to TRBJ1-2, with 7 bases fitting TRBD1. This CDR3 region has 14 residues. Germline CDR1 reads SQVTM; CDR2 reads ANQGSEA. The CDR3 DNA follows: TGCAGCGTTAAAGAGGCCGACAGGGTCTATGGCTACACCTTC. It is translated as CSVKEADRVYGYTF.

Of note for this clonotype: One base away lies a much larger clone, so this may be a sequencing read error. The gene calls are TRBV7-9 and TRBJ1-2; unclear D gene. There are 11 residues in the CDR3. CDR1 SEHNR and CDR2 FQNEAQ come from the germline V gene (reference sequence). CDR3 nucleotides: TGTGCCAGCAGCTTTGACCATGGCCACACCTTC. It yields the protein CASSFDHGHTF.

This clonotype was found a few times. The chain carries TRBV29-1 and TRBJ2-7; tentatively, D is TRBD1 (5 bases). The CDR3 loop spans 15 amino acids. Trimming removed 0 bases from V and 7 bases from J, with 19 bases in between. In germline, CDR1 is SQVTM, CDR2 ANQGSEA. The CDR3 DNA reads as TGCAGCGTTGAAGATGGGGCCCCGAACCGATTAGAGCAGTACTTC. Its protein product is CSVEDGAPNRLEQYF.

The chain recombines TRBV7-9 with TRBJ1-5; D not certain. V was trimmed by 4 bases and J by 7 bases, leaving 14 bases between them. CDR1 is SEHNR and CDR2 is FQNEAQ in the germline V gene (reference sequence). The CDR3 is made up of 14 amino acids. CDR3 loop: CASSSPGIEQPQHF. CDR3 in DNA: TGTGCCAGCAGCTCGCCCGGCATTGAACAGCCCCAGCATTTT.

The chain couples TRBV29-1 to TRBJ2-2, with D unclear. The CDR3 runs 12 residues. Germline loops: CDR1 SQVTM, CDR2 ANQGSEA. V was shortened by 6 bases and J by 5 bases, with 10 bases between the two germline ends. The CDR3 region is CSVGEKTGELFF. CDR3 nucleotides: TGCAGCGTCGGCGAGAAAACCGGGGAGCTGTTTTTT.

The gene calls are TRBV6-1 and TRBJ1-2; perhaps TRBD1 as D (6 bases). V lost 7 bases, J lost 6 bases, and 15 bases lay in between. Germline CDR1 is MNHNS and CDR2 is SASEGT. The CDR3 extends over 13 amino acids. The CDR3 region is CASIPRQDDGYTF. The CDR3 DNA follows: TGTGCCAGCATTCCTAGACAGGATGATGGCTACACCTTC.

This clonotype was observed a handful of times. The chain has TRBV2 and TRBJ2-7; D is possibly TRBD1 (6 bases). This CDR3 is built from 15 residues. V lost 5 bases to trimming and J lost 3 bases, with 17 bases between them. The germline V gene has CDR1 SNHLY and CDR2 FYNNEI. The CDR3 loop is CASSRRTAHFYEQYF. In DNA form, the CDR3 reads TGTGCCAGCAGTAGACGGACAGCGCATTTCTACGAGCAGTACTTC.

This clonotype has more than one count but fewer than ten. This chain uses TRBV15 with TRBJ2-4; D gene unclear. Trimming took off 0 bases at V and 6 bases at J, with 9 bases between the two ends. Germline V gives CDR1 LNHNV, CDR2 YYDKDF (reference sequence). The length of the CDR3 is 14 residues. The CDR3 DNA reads TGTGCCACCAGCAGAGATCGAACGGGAAACATTCAGTACTTC. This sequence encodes CATSRDRTGNIQYF.

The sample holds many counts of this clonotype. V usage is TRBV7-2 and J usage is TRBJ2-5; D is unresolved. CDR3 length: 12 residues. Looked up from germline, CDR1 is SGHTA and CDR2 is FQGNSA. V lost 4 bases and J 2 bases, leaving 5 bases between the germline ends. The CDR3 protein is CASSSPQETQYF. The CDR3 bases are TGTGCCAGCAGCTCCCCGCAAGAGACCCAGTACTTC.

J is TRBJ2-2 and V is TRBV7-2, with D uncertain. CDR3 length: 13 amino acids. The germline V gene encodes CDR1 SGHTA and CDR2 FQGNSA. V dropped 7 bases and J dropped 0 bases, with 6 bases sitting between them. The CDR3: CASTQPNTGELFF. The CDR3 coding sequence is TGTGCCAGCACCCAACCGAACACCGGGGAGCTGTTTTTT.

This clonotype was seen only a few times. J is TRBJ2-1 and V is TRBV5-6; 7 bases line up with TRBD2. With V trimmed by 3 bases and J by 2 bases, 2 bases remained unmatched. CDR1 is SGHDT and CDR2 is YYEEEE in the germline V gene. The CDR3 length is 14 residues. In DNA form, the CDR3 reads TGTGCCAGCAGCTGGACTAGTCCCTACAATGAGCAGTTCTTC. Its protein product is CASSWTSPYNEQFF.

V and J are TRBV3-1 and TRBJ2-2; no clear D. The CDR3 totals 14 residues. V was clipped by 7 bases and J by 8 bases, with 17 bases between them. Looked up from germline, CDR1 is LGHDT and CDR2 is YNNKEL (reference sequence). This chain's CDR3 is CASTPARARGELFF. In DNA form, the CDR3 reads TGTGCCAGCACCCCGGCTAGGGCGCGAGGGGAGCTGTTTTTT. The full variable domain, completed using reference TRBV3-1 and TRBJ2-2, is DTAVSQTPKYLVTQMGNDKSIKCEQNLGHDTMYWYKQDSKKFLKIMFSYNNKELIINETVPNRFSPKSPDKAHLNLHINSLELGDSAVYFCASTPARARGELFFGEGSRLTVL.

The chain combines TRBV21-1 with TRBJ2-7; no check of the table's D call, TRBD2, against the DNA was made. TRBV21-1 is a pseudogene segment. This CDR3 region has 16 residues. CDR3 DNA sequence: TGTGCCAGCAGACCTTCACAGGGAGGGGTTCTTTACGAGCAGTACTTC. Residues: CASRPSQGGVLYEQYF.